The 25 T cell receptor beta chains listed next were all sequenced from one sample in a study of blood T cell repertoires in COVID-19. Clones were sequenced by immunoSEQ multiplex PCR, and TCRdb holds only the in-frame ones, with some missing. The sample has approximately 80,000 clones; roughly 80% are singletons. Material: peripheral blood. These receptors all stem from a human donor in a cohort sampled during active COVID-19.

The chain employs TRBV9 and TRBJ2-7, with TRBD1 matching 9 bases. This CDR3 has 15 residues. CDR1 is SGDLS and CDR2 is YYNGEE in the germline V gene. Germline trimming cut 4 bases from V and 1 base from J; bases unmatched to any gene: 6. The CDR3 sequence: CASSRPGQGSYEQYF. DNA of the CDR3: TGTGCCAGCAGCAGACCGGGACAGGGTTCCTACGAGCAGTACTTC.

Written as DNA, the CDR3 is TGTGCCAGTAGTATCGGCAGGGACACTGAAGCTTTCTTT. Translating it yields CASSIGRDTEAFF. The gene calls are TRBV19 and TRBJ1-1; maybe TRBD1 (5 bases). The CDR3 spans 13 residues. V lost 3 bases and J lost 3, with 8 bases in between. Germline V gene lookup returns CDR1 LNHDA and CDR2 SQIVND (reference sequence). The whole variable domain, filled in from reference TRBV19 and TRBJ1-1, reads DGGITQSPKYLFRKEGQNVTLSCEQNLNHDAMYWYRQDPGQGLRLIYYSQIVNDFQKGDIAEGYSVSREKKESFPLTVTSAQKNPTAFYLCASSIGRDTEAFFGQGTRLTVV.

This chain links TRBV3-1 (or the pseudogene TRBV3-2) with TRBJ2-5, with D maybe TRBD1 (6 bases). Trimming took 5 bases from V and 5 from J, leaving 18 bases between them. The CDR3 runs 15 residues. The germline gives CDR1 LGHDT, CDR2 YNNKEL (reference sequence). CDR3 bases: TGTGCCAGCAGCGCCAGGAGCACAAGGGGGGAGACCCAGTACTTC. This translates into CASSARSTRGETQYF.

V and J are TRBV10-3 and TRBJ2-7, with D possibly matching TRBD1 (7 bases). Germline-derived CDR1 and CDR2 are ENHRY and SYGVKD. Deletions cut 11 bases from V and 1 base from J, with 18 bases between. This CDR3 is built from 14 residues. This chain's CDR3 is CASFGGDRSYEQYF. The DNA of the CDR3 is TGTGCCTCGTTTGGCGGGGACAGATCCTACGAGCAGTACTTC.

The gene calls are TRBV6-5 and TRBJ1-5; 7 nucleotides line up with TRBD1. With 5 bases clipped from V and 1 base from J, the junction kept 2 bases outside the gene matches. CDR1 MNHEY and CDR2 SVGAGI come from the germline V gene. The CDR3 sequence is 14 residues long. CDR3 nucleotide sequence: TGTGCCAGCAGTCAGGGGGGAAGCAATCAGCCCCAGCATTTT. As protein: CASSQGGSNQPQHF.

V is TRBV11-2 and J is TRBJ2-3, with a possible D match to TRBD2 (6 bases). V lost 5 bases and J 4 bases, leaving 13 bases between the germline ends. This CDR3 region has 14 residues. Germline V gene data show CDR1 as SGHAT and CDR2 as FQNNGV. The CDR3 loop reads CASSRRVIADTQYF. CDR3 DNA sequence: TGTGCCAGCAGCCGGAGGGTTATCGCAGATACGCAGTATTTT.

The gene calls are TRBV24-1 and TRBJ2-1, with 10 bases aligning to TRBD2. This CDR3 is built from 16 residues. The germline CDR1 and CDR2 sequences are KGHDR and SFDVKD. The V segment lost 1 base and the J segment 8 bases; nucleotides outside the gene matches: 7. The CDR3 DNA sequence: TGTGCCACCAGTGATTTTTCGACTAGCGGGCTTGATGAGCAGTTCTTC. Translating it yields CATSDFSTSGLDEQFF.

This chain links TRBV5-4 with TRBJ2-1; 7 nucleotides agree with TRBD1. This CDR3 region has 15 residues. Germline V gene lookup returns CDR1 SGHNT and CDR2 YYREEE (reference sequence). V lost 4 bases and J lost 7; bases outside the gene matches: 11. The CDR3 nucleotides read TGTGCCAGCAGCCTAGTACAGGGGTTTAGGAATGAGCAGTTCTTC. Its translation is CASSLVQGFRNEQFF.

The chain employs TRBV24-1 and TRBJ2-3, with TRBD1 as a possible D gene (5 bases). V lost 3 bases to trimming and J lost 2 bases, with 14 bases between them. CDR3 length: 16 amino acids. Germline V gives CDR1 KGHDR, CDR2 SFDVKD. CDR3 bases: TGTGCCACCAGTGATGATCGTAAAGGACACACAGATACGCAGTATTTT. Translating gives CATSDDRKGHTDTQYF.

V usage is TRBV4-1 and J usage is TRBJ2-1, with D perhaps TRBD2 (7 bases). There are 15 residues in the CDR3. Germline assignment: CDR1 MGHRA and CDR2 YSYEKL. Trimming took off 1 base at V and 5 bases at J, with 12 bases between the two ends. The CDR3: CASSQGGGPDNEQFF. CDR3 DNA: TGCGCCAGCAGCCAAGGGGGGGGCCCGGACAATGAGCAGTTCTTC.

The rearrangement uses TRBV7-6 and TRBJ2-1; 8 nucleotides align to TRBD1. V lost 1 base to trimming and J lost 6 bases; unmatched junction nucleotides: 5. The CDR3 has 15 amino acids. CDR1 and CDR2 from the germline V gene are SGHVS and FNYEAQ. The chain's CDR3 is CASSLGTGSFNEQFF. Here the CDR3 DNA reads TGTGCCAGCAGCTTAGGGACAGGGAGTTTCAATGAGCAGTTCTTC. Together with reference TRBV7-6 and TRBJ2-1, the CDR3 gives the full variable domain: GAGVSQSPRYKVTKRGQDVALRCDPISGHVSLYWYRQALGQGPEFLTYFNYEAQQDKSGLPNDRFSAERPEGSISTLTIQRTEQRDSAMYRCASSLGTGSFNEQFFGPGTRLTVL.

The J gene is TRBJ2-1, the V gene TRBV11-2; D possibly corresponds to TRBD1 (5 bases). Germline-derived CDR1 and CDR2 are SGHAT and FQNNGV. CDR3 length: 12 residues. With 5 bases removed from V and 7 bases from J, the gap between germline ends came to 9 bases. The CDR3 sequence is CASSPTVNEQFF. The CDR3 coding sequence is TGTGCCAGCAGCCCGACAGTTAATGAGCAGTTCTTC.

V is TRBV3-1 (or the pseudogene TRBV3-2) and J is TRBJ2-7; TRBD2 matches at 12 bases. Germline V gene lookup returns CDR1 LGHDT and CDR2 YNNKEL (reference sequence). After removal of 4 bases from V and 0 bases from J, the junction contained 1 base not matched to a gene. This CDR3 has 15 amino acids. The CDR3 here is CASSRTSGDSYEQYF. CDR3 coding DNA: TGTGCCAGCAGCCGGACTAGCGGGGACTCCTACGAGCAGTACTTC.

The chain combines TRBV6-4 with TRBJ2-1, with D possibly TRBD2 on 7 matching bases. This CDR3 has 16 residues. Germline assignment: CDR1 MRHNA and CDR2 SNTAGT. Trimming removed 2 bases at V and 8 bases at J, with 19 bases between. CDR3 DNA: TGTGCCAGCAGTGACGGTTCGGGGGGCGTTATAGATGAGCAGTTCTTC. Protein: CASSDGSGGVIDEQFF.

This chain joins TRBV5-8 and TRBJ2-3, with 12 bases that match TRBD2. The CDR3 covers 16 residues. The V and J ends lost 0 bases and 3 bases, in that order; junction bases with no gene match: 2. Germline assignment: CDR1 SGHTS and CDR2 YDEGEE. This CDR3 reads CASSLALAGGTDTQYF. The CDR3 DNA follows: TGTGCCAGCAGCTTGGCTCTAGCGGGGGGGACAGATACGCAGTATTTT.

This chain joins TRBV19 and TRBJ2-7; TRBD2 matches at 9 bases. The CDR3 consists of 15 residues. J was trimmed by 2 bases and V by 4 bases; bases with no gene match: 6. Germline V lookup: CDR1 LNHDA, CDR2 SQIVND (reference sequence). The CDR3 spells CASSTPTSGTYEQYF. CDR3 nucleotide sequence: TGTGCCAGTAGTACTCCGACTAGCGGAACCTACGAGCAGTACTTC.

This clone occurred once. This chain uses TRBV15 with TRBJ2-7, with D possibly matching TRBD2 (6 bases). This CDR3 has 12 residues. Germline CDR1 is LNHNV and CDR2 is YYDKDF (reference sequence). V lost 5 bases and J lost 6, with 11 bases in between. The CDR3 is CATSLRGSEQYF. The CDR3, as DNA: TGTGCCACCAGCCTTCGGGGGTCCGAGCAGTACTTC.

This sequence joins TRBV6-5 and TRBJ2-7, with TRBD1 identical over 10 bases. CDR1 and CDR2 (germline): MNHEY, SVGAGI. With V trimmed by 5 bases and J by 3 bases, 7 bases remained unmatched. The CDR3 extends over 15 amino acids. The CDR3 coding sequence is TGTGCCAGCAGTCCCGCCGGGACAGGGGTCTACGAGCAGTACTTC. Its protein product is CASSPAGTGVYEQYF.

The V gene is TRBV5-8, the J gene TRBJ2-7, with D perhaps TRBD1 (5 bases). Germline V gene lookup returns CDR1 SGHTS and CDR2 YDEGEE. Trimming removed 3 bases at V and 2 bases at J, with 9 bases between. CDR3 size: 13 residues. The CDR3 bases are TGTGCCAGCAGCTCCGACAGTACCTACGAGCAGTACTTC. This sequence encodes CASSSDSTYEQYF.

This chain connects TRBV5-1 to TRBJ2-7; tentatively, D is TRBD2 (6 bases). Between the trimmed V and J ends, which lost 3 bases and 1 base, there was a span of 14 bases. This CDR3 spans 15 amino acids. Per the germline V gene, CDR1 is SGHRS and CDR2 is YFSETQ. The CDR3 nucleotides read TGCGCCAGCAGCTCCCGGGAGAGTAATTCCTACGAGCAGTACTTC. It translates to CASSSRESNSYEQYF.

The V gene is TRBV19, the J gene TRBJ2-1, with a tentative D call TRBD2 (6 bases). The ends were cut back, 2 bases at V and 12 bases at J, with 20 bases in the middle. The V gene's germline CDR1 is LNHDA and CDR2 SQIVND (reference sequence). The CDR3 consists of 15 residues. The CDR3 DNA follows: TGTGCCAGTAGTATATTAAGTGGGACTCGTGCTTCGCAGTTCTTC. As protein: CASSILSGTRASQFF. The full variable domain, completed using reference TRBV19 and TRBJ2-1, is DGGITQSPKYLFRKEGQNVTLSCEQNLNHDAMYWYRQDPGQGLRLIYYSQIVNDFQKGDIAEGYSVSREKKESFPLTVTSAQKNPTAFYLCASSILSGTRASQFFGPGTRLTVL.

V gene TRBV15 combines with J gene TRBJ2-1; TRBD2 agrees at 13 bases. CDR3 length: 16 residues. The J segment lost 9 bases and the V segment lost 2 bases, leaving 7 bases of the junction unmatched. Germline loops: CDR1 LNHNV, CDR2 YYDKDF (reference sequence). The CDR3 sequence is CATSRQLAGGQSEQFF. The CDR3 DNA reads as TGTGCCACCAGCAGACAACTAGCGGGGGGGCAGAGTGAGCAGTTCTTC.

V gene TRBV18 combines with J gene TRBJ2-3, with D perhaps matching TRBD2 (6 bases). This CDR3 has 14 residues. The germline V gene has CDR1 KGHSH and CDR2 LQKENI. The germline V and J ends were trimmed by 3 bases and 1 base, with 8 bases remaining between them. In DNA form, the CDR3 reads TGTGCCAGCTCACCTCCTAGCGGCACAGATACGCAGTATTTT. Its translation: CASSPPSGTDTQYF.

V and J are TRBV18 and TRBJ2-1, with TRBD1 matching over 7 bases. From germline, CDR1 is KGHSH and CDR2 LQKENI. J gave up 8 bases and V 2 bases, and 6 bases lay outside the gene matches. The CDR3 spans 14 residues. The CDR3 protein is CASSPGTEDDEQFF. The CDR3 DNA is TGTGCCAGCTCACCAGGGACAGAGGACGATGAGCAGTTCTTC.

This chain uses TRBV5-8 with TRBJ1-5; TRBD1 matches 10 bases. The CDR3 length is 17 residues. Germline loops: CDR1 SGHTS, CDR2 YDEGEE. V shed 1 base and J 7 bases; nucleotides not matched to a gene: 11. The CDR3 DNA reads as TGTGCCAGCAGCTTGATGAGGGCCGGACAGGGGGAACAGCCCCAGCATTTT. This translates into CASSLMRAGQGEQPQHF.